This T cell receptor (beta chain) appears in the sequencing data of a study of response to subunit inactivated influenza vaccine. Broader study findings: Authors suggested seasonal influenza vaccinations each recruit few new T cells.

This clonotype was seen more than once but under ten times. The antigen remains unidentified. This CDR3 spans 15 amino acids. Germline lookup yields CDR1 MDHEN and CDR2 SYDVKM. V lost 6 bases, J lost 5 bases, and 9 bases stayed unmatched. TCRdb itself ran the RT-PCR reads through MiXCR, one entry per CDR3 protein. The sample records more than 700,000 distinct CDR3 sequences, 21% being singletons. The sample here was PBMCs from blood, taken 5 to 6 days after vaccination. The clonotype comes from a man aged 50-60 years who received an inactivated influenza vaccine. The V gene is TRBV28, the J gene TRBJ2-3; TRBD1 aligns across 9 bases. The DNA for the CDR3 is TGTGCCAGCAGGCCCCACAGGGGGCTGGGAGATACGCAGTATTTT. It translates to CASRPHRGLGDTQYF.